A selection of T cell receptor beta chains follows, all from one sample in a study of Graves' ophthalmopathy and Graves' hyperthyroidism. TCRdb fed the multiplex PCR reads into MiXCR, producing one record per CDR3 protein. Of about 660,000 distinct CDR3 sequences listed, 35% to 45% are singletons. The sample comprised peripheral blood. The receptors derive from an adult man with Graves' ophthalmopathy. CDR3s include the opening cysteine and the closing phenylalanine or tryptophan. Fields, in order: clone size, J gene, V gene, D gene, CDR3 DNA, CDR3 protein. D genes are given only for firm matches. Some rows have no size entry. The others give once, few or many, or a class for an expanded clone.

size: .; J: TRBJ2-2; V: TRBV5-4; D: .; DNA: TGTGCCAGCAGCTTGGCCCCGGGCTTCTCCGGCGGGGAGCTGTTTTTT; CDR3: CASSLAPGFSGGELFF
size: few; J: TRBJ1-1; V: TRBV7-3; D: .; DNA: TGTGCCAGCAGCTTAACGACAGCCAGATTGAACACTGAAGCTTTCTTT; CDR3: CASSLTTARLNTEAFF
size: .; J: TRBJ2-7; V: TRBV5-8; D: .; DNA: TGTGCCAGCAGCTGGGGAACAGGGCTCGAGCAGTACTTC; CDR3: CASSWGTGLEQYF
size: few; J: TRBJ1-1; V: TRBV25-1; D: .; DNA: TGTGCCAGCAGTGAATTGCAGGGGTCTGGAAACACTGAAGCTTTCTTT; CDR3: CASSELQGSGNTEAFF
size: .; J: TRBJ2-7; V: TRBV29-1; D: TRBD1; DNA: TGCAGCGTTGAAGATGGACAGGGGGCGGGAGGAGACGAGCAGTACTTC; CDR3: CSVEDGQGAGGDEQYF
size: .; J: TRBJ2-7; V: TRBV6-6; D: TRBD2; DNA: TGTGCCACCCGGGCTAGCGGGATGAGCTCCTACGAGCAGTACTTC; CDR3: CATRASGMSSYEQYF
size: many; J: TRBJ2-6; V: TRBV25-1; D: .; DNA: TGTGCCAGCAGTGAATTGGGCCAGGGAGCCACGCTGGTCTCTGGGGCCAACGTCCTGACTTTC; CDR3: CASSELGQGATLVSGANVLTF
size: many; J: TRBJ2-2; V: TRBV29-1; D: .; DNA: TGCAGCGTTGCGGGTTCCGGGGAGCTGTTTTTT; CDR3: CSVAGSGELFF
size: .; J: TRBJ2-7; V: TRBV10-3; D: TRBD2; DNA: TGTGCCAGCAGTGTGGCTAGCGGGACCTACGAGCAGTACTTC; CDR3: CASSVASGTYEQYF
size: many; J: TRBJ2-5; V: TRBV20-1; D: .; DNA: TGCAGTGCCAGTCACGGCCAAGAGACCCAGTACTTC; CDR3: CSASHGQETQYF